This TCR beta chain comes out of a study of cytomegalovirus exposure and HLA in healthy donors. General study points: Researchers reported in a later analysis that a missense DCLRE1C variant was tied to TCR beta V- and J-gene trimming. In an earlier analysis, in around 590 donors, most V segments appeared productive either ~90% or ~30% of the time.

Primers included in the PCR were 60 Vbeta and 13 Jbeta primers. Some clones are missing from TCRdb's copy, which holds only in-frame ones; the method was immunoSEQ multiplex PCR. The data hold some 160,000 clones, with roughly 80% observed a single time. Points on this clone: Antigen unknown.

Germline trimming cut 5 bases from V and 4 bases from J; bases unmatched to any gene: 15. The CDR3 covers 16 residues. Germline CDR1 and CDR2: GTSNPN and SVGIG (reference sequence). The sequence was obtained from a male donor in good health and CMV-seropositive. Material: PBMCs. This chain uses TRBV30 with TRBJ2-7, with TRBD2 identical over 9 bases. CDR3 sequence (DNA): TGTGCCTGGCTCCCGGGGCTAGCGGGAACATGGTACGAGCAGTACTTC. Translated, it gives CAWLPGLAGTWYEQYF. Full variable domain (missing parts from reference TRBV30 and TRBJ2-7): SQTIHQWPATLVQPVGSPLSLECTVEGTSNPNLYWYRQAAGRGLQLLFYSVGIGQISSEVPQNLSASRPQDRQFILSSKKLLLSDSGFYLCAWLPGLAGTWYEQYFGPGTRLTVT.